The sequence of this T cell receptor beta chain was determined in a study of cytomegalovirus exposure and HLA in healthy donors. Study overall: Genotyping showed about 80% of a few hundred donors falling in the Caucasian-associated ancestry cluster.

A word on this clone: Its antigen is unidentified.

Trimming took off 0 bases at V and 0 bases at J, with 8 bases between the two ends. In germline, CDR1 is WSHSY, CDR2 SAAADI. This CDR3 spans 16 amino acids. Whole-study findings and limits: Per a prior analysis, the majority of TCR beta V segments were productive roughly 90% or roughly 30% of the time. The authors later found HLA-associated TCR beta chains more clonally expanded than equally common others.

The PCR ran on 60 Vbeta and 13 Jbeta primers. The protocol was immunoSEQ multiplex PCR, while the TCRdb copy is restricted to in-frame clones and leaves out a portion. The sample has some 100,000 clones; 65% to 75% are singletons. Sequenced input: PBMCs. This TCR came from a woman aged 70 to 79 in good health and CMV-seropositive. The genes are TRBV10-2 and TRBJ2-2; perhaps TRBD2 as D (5 bases). CDR3 amino acids: CASSESLATNTGELFF. Here the CDR3 DNA reads TGCGCCAGCAGTGAGTCATTAGCGACGAACACCGGGGAGCTGTTTTTT.